The 13 T cell receptor beta chains in this list originate from one sample, sequenced in a study of T-cell reconstitution after alpha-beta-depleted transplantation in children. Unique molecular identifiers were used in preparing the TCRbeta library. In TCRdb, the PCR reads were re-called with MiXCR into one record per CDR3 protein. Counted here are approximately 490,000 distinct CDR3 sequences, over 9.5% occurring once; the ten biggest clones make up 2%. The sequenced sample was PBMCs, obtained before TCRalphabeta/CD19-depleted stem cell transplant. Receptor source: a child aged 2 to 15 with inherited bone marrow failure, due to receive a stem cell transplant.

The chain couples TRBV5-6 to TRBJ2-1; 7 nucleotides line up with TRBD2. After removal of 6 bases from V and 5 bases from J, the junction contained 14 bases not matched to a gene. This CDR3 is built from 16 residues. The germline V gene has CDR1 SGHDT and CDR2 YYEEEE. The CDR3 is CASTSLPSGKNNEQFF. CDR3 nucleotide sequence: TGTGCCAGCACCTCTTTACCTAGCGGAAAGAACAATGAGCAGTTCTTC.

This clonotype was seen repeatedly, ten times or more. The chain has TRBV20-1 and TRBJ2-3; 8 bases line up with TRBD1. Germline V gene data show CDR1 as DFQATT and CDR2 as SNEGSKA (reference sequence). The CDR3 consists of 13 residues. Trimming took 3 bases from V and 3 from J; bases not matched to a gene: 2. In DNA form, the CDR3 reads TGCAGTGCTAGGCAGGGGGCGACAGATACGCAGTATTTT. Translated: CSARQGATDTQYF.

This clonotype was seen many times. V gene TRBV7-2 combines with J gene TRBJ2-7; no clear D. Trimming pared 2 bases from V and 2 bases from J, leaving 13 bases between. From germline, CDR1 is SGHTA and CDR2 FQGNSA. The CDR3 is 15 amino acids. CDR3 sequence: CASSLIGGTTYEQYF. CDR3 nucleotide sequence: TGTGCCAGCAGCTTAATCGGCGGTACTACCTACGAGCAGTACTTC.

The rearrangement uses TRBV12-3 or TRBV12-4 and TRBJ2-7, with TRBD2 matching over 8 bases. The CDR3 length is 14 residues. The V gene end was trimmed by 6 bases and the J gene end by 3 bases; junction bases not matched to a gene: 7. The CDR3 DNA is TGTGCCAGCAGCGATCGACTAGCGAGCTACGAGCAGTACTTC. The encoded protein is CASSDRLASYEQYF.

This rearrangement joins TRBV11-1 to TRBJ2-3; 12 bases fit TRBD2. Germline trimming cut 5 bases from V and 0 bases from J; bases unmatched to any gene: 12. The CDR3 runs to 19 residues. Germline values: CDR1 SGHAT, CDR2 FQDESV (reference sequence). Here the CDR3 DNA reads TGTGCCAGCAGCCCCATCCCCGGACTAGCGGGATTGAGCACAGATACGCAGTATTTT. Encoded protein: CASSPIPGLAGLSTDTQYF.

This clonotype was counted ten times or more. The chain carries TRBV5-1 and TRBJ2-5; D is unresolved. This CDR3 has 13 amino acids. V was pared by 0 bases and J by 3 bases, with 6 bases between. Germline V lookup: CDR1 SGHRS, CDR2 YFSETQ. The CDR3 nucleotides are TGCGCCAGCAGCTTGGGCAGCGAAGAGACCCAGTACTTC. Amino acids: CASSLGSEETQYF. The whole variable domain, filled in from reference TRBV5-1 and TRBJ2-5, reads KAGVTQTPRYLIKTRGQQVTLSCSPISGHRSVSWYQQTPGQGLQFLFEYFSETQRNKGNFPGRFSGRQFSNSRSEMNVSTLELGDSALYLCASSLGSEETQYFGPGTRLLVL.

This clonotype showed up just a few times. The chain recombines TRBV20-1 with TRBJ2-1; 7 bases line up with TRBD2. The trim removed 1 base at V and 9 bases at J, leaving 9 bases unmatched. The CDR3 loop spans 14 amino acids. Germline lookup yields CDR1 DFQATT and CDR2 SNEGSKA (reference sequence). In DNA form, the CDR3 reads TGCAGTGCTAGAGTAACTAGCGAGCCGGGTGAGCAGTTCTTC. Encoded protein: CSARVTSEPGEQFF.

This clonotype was seen many times. J is TRBJ2-7 and V is TRBV27; 10 bases line up with TRBD1. The V gene's germline CDR1 is MNHEY and CDR2 SMNVEV (reference sequence). The CDR3 has 14 amino acids. With V trimmed by 6 bases and J by 5 bases, 7 bases remained unmatched. The CDR3 reads CASRLTGGINEQYF. Written as DNA, the CDR3 is TGTGCCAGCAGGCTGACAGGGGGCATCAACGAGCAGTACTTC.

This clonotype has at least ten counts. The J gene is TRBJ2-7, the V gene TRBV27; possible D gene TRBD1, 6 bases. There are 15 residues in the CDR3. CDR1 and CDR2 from the germline V gene are MNHEY and SMNVEV (reference sequence). Between the trimmed V and J ends, which lost 3 bases and 0 bases, there was a span of 12 bases. The DNA of the CDR3 is TGTGCCAGCAGTTTCCACAGGGTAAGCTCCTACGAGCAGTACTTC. Protein product: CASSFHRVSSYEQYF.

The CDR3 is CASSLSLSTSGRQETQYF. CDR3 in DNA: TGTGCCAGCAGTTTATCATTGTCGACTAGCGGGAGGCAAGAGACCCAGTACTTC. The gene calls are TRBV28 and TRBJ2-5; the match to TRBD2 covers 13 bases. This CDR3 has 18 amino acids. V trimming: 1 base; J trimming: 2 bases; junction bases outside the gene matches: 7. From germline, CDR1 is MDHEN and CDR2 SYDVKM.

This clonotype was recorded a few times. The chain couples TRBV5-1 to TRBJ2-2; 11 bases align to TRBD2. Germline assignment: CDR1 SGHRS and CDR2 YFSETQ. J was trimmed by 2 bases and V by 4 bases; bases with no gene match: 4. The CDR3 spans 16 residues. The CDR3 DNA reads TGCGCCAGCAGCAAACTAGCGGGGGTTAACACCGGGGAGCTGTTTTTT. Its translation is CASSKLAGVNTGELFF. Together with reference TRBV5-1 and TRBJ2-2, the CDR3 gives the full variable domain: KAGVTQTPRYLIKTRGQQVTLSCSPISGHRSVSWYQQTPGQGLQFLFEYFSETQRNKGNFPGRFSGRQFSNSRSEMNVSTLELGDSALYLCASSKLAGVNTGELFFGEGSRLTVL.

This clonotype showed up many times. The gene calls are TRBV4-3 and TRBJ2-3; possibly TRBD1 or TRBD2 for D (5 bases each). V lost 0 bases and J lost 4, with 11 bases in between. The CDR3 contains 15 residues. Germline V CDR1 and CDR2: LGHNA, YSLEER. In DNA form, the CDR3 reads TGCGCCAGCAGCCAAGACATTGGGGGTCCAGATACGCAGTATTTT. This encodes CASSQDIGGPDTQYF.

This clonotype was seen repeatedly, ten times or more. This rearrangement joins TRBV3-1 to TRBJ1-6; TRBD1 matches 8 bases. The CDR3 contains 14 residues. The V and J ends lost 4 bases and 8 bases, in that order; junction bases with no gene match: 4. Germline CDR1 LGHDT, CDR2 YNNKEL (reference sequence). CDR3 nucleotide sequence: TGTGCCAGCAGCCTGACAGGGGAGGATTCACCCCTCCACTTT. It yields the protein CASSLTGEDSPLHF.